This T cell receptor (beta chain) appears in the sequencing data of a study of T cells in Graves' hyperthyroidism and ophthalmopathy. Aged 18 to 65, the patients had hyperthyroidism that was newly diagnosed and had lasted under 2 months. Patients with uncontrolled infections, other autoimmune diseases, pregnancy or lactation were excluded. This clonotype was counted ten times or more. RNA transcripts provided the source from which TCR beta CDR3 regions were amplified. RT-PCR in the first round (using the HTBI primer set) targeted the TCR CDR3. One entry per CDR3 protein results from TCRdb running MiXCR on the multiplex PCR reads. The sample gives fewer than 110,000 distinct CDR3 sequences, about 17% of which show up once; around two fifths is in the top ten. The CDR3 has 16 amino acids. V dropped 2 bases and J dropped 1 base, with 11 bases sitting between them. Germline CDR1 reads SGHTA; CDR2 reads FQGTGA.

Specimen: blood. The chain links TRBV7-3 to TRBJ2-2; D perhaps matches TRBD2 (6 bases). This sequence was found in a woman aged 50 to 60 with Graves' hyperthyroidism. Here the CDR3 reads CASSLGGSWNTGELFF. The CDR3 bases are TGTGCCAGCAGCTTAGGAGGGAGCTGGAACACCGGGGAGCTGTTTTTT.